This T cell receptor beta chain was sequenced for a study of cytomegalovirus exposure and HLA in healthy donors. Regarding the study as a whole: For presence/absence analyses, sequencing depth was assumed to be roughly uniform across donors.

A word on this clone: The antigen is unknown.

With 60 Vbeta and 13 Jbeta primers, the PCR was carried out. Data came from immunoSEQ multiplex PCR; TCRdb stores just in-frame clones and leaves some out. The sample records fewer than 250,000 clones, 75% to 80% being singletons. Germline CDR1 is SGHVS and CDR2 is FNYEAQ. The CDR3 is 16 amino acids. The J segment lost 7 bases and the V segment lost 4 bases, leaving 11 bases of the junction unmatched. The chain has TRBV7-6 and TRBJ2-2, with 8 bases aligning to TRBD1. The receptor's source is a woman aged 25 to 39 in good health and CMV-seropositive. The sequencing input was PBMCs. CDR3 loop: CASSSYGQGGSGELFF. CDR3 bases: TGTGCCAGCAGCTCATACGGACAGGGAGGAAGCGGGGAGCTGTTTTTT.